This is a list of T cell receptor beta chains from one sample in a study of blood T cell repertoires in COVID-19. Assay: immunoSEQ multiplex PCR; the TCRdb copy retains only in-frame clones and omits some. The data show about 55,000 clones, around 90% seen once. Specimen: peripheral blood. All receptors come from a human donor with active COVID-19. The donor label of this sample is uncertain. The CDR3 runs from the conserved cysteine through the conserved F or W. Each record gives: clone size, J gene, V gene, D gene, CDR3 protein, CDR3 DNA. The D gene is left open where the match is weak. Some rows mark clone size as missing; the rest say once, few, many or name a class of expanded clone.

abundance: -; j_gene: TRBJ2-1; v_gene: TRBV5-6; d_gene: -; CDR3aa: CASSRLRSSYNEQFF; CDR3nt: TGTGCCAGCAGCCGGTTGAGGAGCTCCTACAATGAGCAGTTCTTC
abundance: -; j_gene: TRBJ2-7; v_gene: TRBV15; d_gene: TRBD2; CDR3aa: CATSRDFSGRADEQYF; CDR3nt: TGTGCCACCAGCAGAGACTTTAGCGGGAGGGCCGACGAGCAGTACTTC
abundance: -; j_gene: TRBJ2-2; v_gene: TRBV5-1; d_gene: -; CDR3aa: CASSFNLDRSNTGELFF; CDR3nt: TGCGCCAGCAGTTTTAACCTGGACAGATCGAACACCGGGGAGCTGTTTTTT
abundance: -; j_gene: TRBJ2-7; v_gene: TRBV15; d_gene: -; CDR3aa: CATSRDRGLTYEQYF; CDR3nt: TGTGCCACCAGCAGAGATCGGGGGTTAACCTACGAGCAGTACTTC
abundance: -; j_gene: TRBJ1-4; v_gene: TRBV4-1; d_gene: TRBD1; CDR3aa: CASSQGQGSTNEKLFF; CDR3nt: TGCGCCAGCAGCCAAGGACAGGGGTCGACTAATGAAAAACTGTTTTTT
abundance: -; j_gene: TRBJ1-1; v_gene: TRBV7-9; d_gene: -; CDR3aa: CARGTREVNTEAFF; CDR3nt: TGTGCCAGGGGAACCCGGGAGGTGAACACTGAAGCTTTCTTT
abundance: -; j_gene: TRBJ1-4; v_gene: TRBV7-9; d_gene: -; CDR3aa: CASSLNIEKLFF; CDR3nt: TGTGCCAGCAGCTTAAATATTGAAAAACTGTTTTTT
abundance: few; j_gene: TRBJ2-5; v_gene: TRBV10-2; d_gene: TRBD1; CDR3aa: CASTRGQGDQETQYF; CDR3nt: TGCGCCAGCACTAGGGGACAGGGGGACCAAGAGACCCAGTACTTC
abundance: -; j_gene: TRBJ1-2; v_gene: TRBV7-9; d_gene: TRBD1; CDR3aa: CASSPIGTAGVYGYTF; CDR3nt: TGTGCCAGCAGCCCCATCGGGACAGCGGGGGTCTATGGCTACACCTTC
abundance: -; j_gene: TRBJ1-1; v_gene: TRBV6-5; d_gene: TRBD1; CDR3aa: CAETGTANTEAFF; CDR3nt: TGTGCCGAGACCGGGACAGCAAACACTGAAGCTTTCTTT
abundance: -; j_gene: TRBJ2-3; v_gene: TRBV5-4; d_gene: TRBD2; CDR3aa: CASRRTSGSTDTQYF; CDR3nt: TGTGCCAGCAGGAGGACTAGCGGGAGCACAGATACGCAGTATTTT
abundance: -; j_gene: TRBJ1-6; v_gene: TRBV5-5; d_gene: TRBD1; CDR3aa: CASSTRDRGNSPLHF; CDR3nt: TGTGCCAGCAGCACCCGGGACAGGGGTAATTCACCCCTCCACTTT
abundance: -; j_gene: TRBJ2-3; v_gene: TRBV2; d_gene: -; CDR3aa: CASKTGLPGGTDTQYF; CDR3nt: TGTGCCAGTAAGACGGGACTCCCAGGAGGAACAGATACGCAGTATTTT
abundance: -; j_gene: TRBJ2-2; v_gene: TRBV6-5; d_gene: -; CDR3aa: CASYRGFTGELFF; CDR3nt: TGTGCCAGCTATAGAGGTTTCACCGGGGAGCTGTTTTTT
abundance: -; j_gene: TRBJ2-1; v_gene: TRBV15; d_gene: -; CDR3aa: CATSRDRGAVYNEQFF; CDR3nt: TGTGCCACCAGCAGAGATCGCGGGGCCGTCTACAATGAGCAGTTCTTC
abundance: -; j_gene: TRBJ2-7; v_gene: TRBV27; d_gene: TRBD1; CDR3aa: CASSPGQTYEQYF; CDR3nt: TGTGCCAGCAGTCCGGGACAGACTTACGAGCAGTACTTC
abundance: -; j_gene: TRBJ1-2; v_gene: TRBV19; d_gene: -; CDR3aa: CASSLMGQWDGYTF; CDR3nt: TGTGCCAGTAGTCTCATGGGACAATGGGATGGCTACACCTTC
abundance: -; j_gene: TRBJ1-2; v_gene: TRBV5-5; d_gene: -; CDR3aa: CASSLVTGSFNYGYTF; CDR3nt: TGTGCCAGCAGCTTGGTGACCGGGTCCTTTAACTATGGCTACACCTTC
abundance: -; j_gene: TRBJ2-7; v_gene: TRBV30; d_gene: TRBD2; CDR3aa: CAWSVFGVILAGGPYEQYF; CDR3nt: TGTGCCTGGAGTGTATTCGGGGTTATTCTAGCGGGAGGGCCCTACGAGCAGTACTTC
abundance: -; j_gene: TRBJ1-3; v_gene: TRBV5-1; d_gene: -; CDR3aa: CASSFSGAGNTIYF; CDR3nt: TGCGCCAGCAGCTTCTCAGGGGCTGGAAACACCATATATTTT
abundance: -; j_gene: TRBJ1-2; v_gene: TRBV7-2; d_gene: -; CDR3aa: CASSLGGGYGYTF; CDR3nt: TGTGCCAGCAGCTTAGGTGGGGGGTATGGCTACACCTTC
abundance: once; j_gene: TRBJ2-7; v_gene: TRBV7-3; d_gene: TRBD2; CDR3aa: CASSLAGGPGEQYF; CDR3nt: TGTGCCAGCAGCTTAGCGGGAGGGCCGGGGGAGCAGTACTTC
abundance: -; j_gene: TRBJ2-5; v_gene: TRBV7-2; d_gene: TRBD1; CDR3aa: CASSFWDRVTETQYF; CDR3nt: TGTGCCAGCAGCTTTTGGGACAGGGTGACCGAGACCCAGTACTTC
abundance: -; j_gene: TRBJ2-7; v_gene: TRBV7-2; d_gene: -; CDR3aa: CAGGAYDEQYF; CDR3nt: TGTGCCGGAGGGGCCTACGACGAGCAGTACTTC
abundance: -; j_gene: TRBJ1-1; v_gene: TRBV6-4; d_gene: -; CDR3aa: CASSPDAERAEAFF; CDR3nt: TGTGCCAGCAGTCCGGATGCAGAGAGGGCTGAAGCTTTCTTT
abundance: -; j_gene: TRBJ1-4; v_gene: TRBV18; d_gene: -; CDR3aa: CASSIVGVAANEKLFF; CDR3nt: TGTGCCAGCTCAATTGTAGGTGTAGCGGCTAATGAAAAACTGTTTTTT
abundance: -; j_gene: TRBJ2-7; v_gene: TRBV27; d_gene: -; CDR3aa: CASSPGTGRGEQYF; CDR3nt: TGTGCCAGCAGTCCCGGGACTGGACGGGGCGAGCAGTACTTC
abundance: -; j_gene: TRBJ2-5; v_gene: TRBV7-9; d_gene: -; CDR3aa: CASSLGAQETQYF; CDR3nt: TGTGCCAGCAGCTTAGGCGCCCAAGAGACCCAGTACTTC
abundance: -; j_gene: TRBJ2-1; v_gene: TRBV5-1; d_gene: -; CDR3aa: CASSEQPGSGYNEQFF; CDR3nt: TGCGCCAGCAGCGAACAGCCGGGGTCAGGCTACAATGAGCAGTTCTTC
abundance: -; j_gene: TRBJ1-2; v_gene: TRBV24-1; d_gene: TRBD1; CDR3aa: CATSPDRGQNYGYTF; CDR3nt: TGTGCCACCAGTCCCGACAGGGGGCAAAACTATGGCTACACCTTC
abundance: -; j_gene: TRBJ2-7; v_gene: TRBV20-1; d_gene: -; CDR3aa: CSAHRVGEQYF; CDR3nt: TGCAGTGCTCACAGGGTTGGGGAGCAGTACTTC
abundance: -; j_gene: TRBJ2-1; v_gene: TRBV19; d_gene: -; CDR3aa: CASSPRLGANNEQFF; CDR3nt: TGTGCCAGTAGTCCCCGACTAGGGGCAAACAATGAGCAGTTCTTC
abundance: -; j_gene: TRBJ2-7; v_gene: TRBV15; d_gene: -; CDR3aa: CATSRAGGIASYEQYF; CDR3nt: TGTGCCACCAGCAGAGCTGGCGGCATCGCCTCCTACGAGCAGTACTTC
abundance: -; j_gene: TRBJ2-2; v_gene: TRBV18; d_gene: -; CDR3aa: CASSRQNTGELFF; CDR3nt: TGTGCCAGCTCACGACAGAACACCGGGGAGCTGTTTTTT
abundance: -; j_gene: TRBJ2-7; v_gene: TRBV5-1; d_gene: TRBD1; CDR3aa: CASSWDSSYEQYF; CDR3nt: TGCGCCAGCAGCTGGGACAGCTCCTACGAGCAGTACTTC
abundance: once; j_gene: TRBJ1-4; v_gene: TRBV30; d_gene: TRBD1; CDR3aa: CAWSAGQGLNEKLFF; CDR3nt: TGTGCCTGGAGCGCCGGACAGGGCCTTAATGAAAAACTGTTTTTT
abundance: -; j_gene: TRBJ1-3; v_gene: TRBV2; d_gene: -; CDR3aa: CASSFLGAGNTIYF; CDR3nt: TGTGCCAGCAGTTTTCTAGGGGCTGGAAACACCATATATTTT
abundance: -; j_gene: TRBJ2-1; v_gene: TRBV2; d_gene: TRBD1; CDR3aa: CASRSGQGTNEQFF; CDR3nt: TGTGCCAGCAGGTCGGGACAGGGCACCAATGAGCAGTTCTTC
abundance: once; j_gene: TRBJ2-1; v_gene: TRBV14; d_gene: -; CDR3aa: CASGGGYNEQFF; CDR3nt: TGTGCCAGCGGCGGCGGTTACAATGAGCAGTTCTTC
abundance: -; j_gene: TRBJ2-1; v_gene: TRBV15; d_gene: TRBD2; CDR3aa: CATSTPEVSGSPPFNEQFF; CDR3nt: TGTGCCACCAGCACCCCGGAGGTTAGCGGGAGTCCCCCTTTCAATGAGCAGTTCTTC
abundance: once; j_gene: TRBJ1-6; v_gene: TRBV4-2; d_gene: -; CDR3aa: CASSQLTKGGRDNSPLHF; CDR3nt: TGTGCCAGCAGCCAATTAACCAAGGGCGGGAGGGATAATTCACCCCTCCACTTT
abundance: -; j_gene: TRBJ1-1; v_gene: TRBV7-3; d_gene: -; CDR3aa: CASSLNALGTNTEAFF; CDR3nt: TGTGCCAGCAGCTTAAACGCCCTCGGGACTAACACTGAAGCTTTCTTT
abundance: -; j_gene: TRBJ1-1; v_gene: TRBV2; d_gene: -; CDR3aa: CASSEEAAAGAFF; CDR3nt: TGTGCCAGCAGTGAAGAGGCGGCCGCTGGGGCTTTCTTT
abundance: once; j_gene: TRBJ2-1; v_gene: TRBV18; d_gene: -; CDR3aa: CASSPTLASLYNEQFF; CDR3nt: TGTGCCAGCTCACCAACCCTAGCGTCTCTCTACAATGAGCAGTTCTTC
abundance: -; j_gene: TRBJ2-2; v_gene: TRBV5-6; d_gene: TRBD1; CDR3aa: CASSPTTTGRGTGELFF; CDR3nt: TGTGCCAGCAGCCCAACAACGACAGGGAGAGGCACCGGGGAGCTGTTTTTT
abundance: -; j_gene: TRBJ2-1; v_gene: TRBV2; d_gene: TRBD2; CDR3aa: CASSEAGSRRAGGRNEQFF; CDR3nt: TGTGCCAGCAGTGAAGCAGGGTCCCGGAGAGCGGGAGGGCGGAATGAGCAGTTCTTC
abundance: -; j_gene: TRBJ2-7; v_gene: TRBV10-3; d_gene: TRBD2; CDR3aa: CAISSGTSGYEQYF; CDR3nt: TGTGCCATCAGTTCCGGGACTAGCGGCTACGAGCAGTACTTC